This record looks at one TCR beta chain sequence and its context. As yet, its antigen is unknown. Repertoires were generated with immunoSEQ multiplex PCR, while TCRdb's copy carries only in-frame clones and drops some. The repertoire consists of approximately 70,000 clones, with just under 95% occurring once and the leading ten covering roughly 1.7%. The sample originates from a study of T cell clonotyping in hematopoietic cell transplantation. Study results and limitations: At the given depth, recipient repertoires were over 97% de novo clonotypes. Recipient TCR diversity dropped after transplant; expanded clonotypes rose from day 30 to 180. Higher Inverse Simpson Index values in graft donor and pretransplant recipient predicted broader posttransplant TCR diversity. Cells were unsorted, so CD4 and CD8 contributions were not separated.

The CDR3 covers 12 residues. The V and J ends lost 6 bases and 6 bases respectively, with 12 bases between them. CDR1 MDHEN and CDR2 SYDVKM come from the germline V gene. The J gene is TRBJ2-7, the V gene TRBV28; no definite D call. The TCR comes from a man aged 45-65 years in good health. Some clones in this sample may be carry-over from other donors' samples. The sequencing sample was made of peripheral blood mononuclear cells. Here the CDR3 reads CASSSVVREQYF. The CDR3 DNA reads TGTGCCAGCAGCTCAGTAGTTCGCGAGCAGTACTTC.